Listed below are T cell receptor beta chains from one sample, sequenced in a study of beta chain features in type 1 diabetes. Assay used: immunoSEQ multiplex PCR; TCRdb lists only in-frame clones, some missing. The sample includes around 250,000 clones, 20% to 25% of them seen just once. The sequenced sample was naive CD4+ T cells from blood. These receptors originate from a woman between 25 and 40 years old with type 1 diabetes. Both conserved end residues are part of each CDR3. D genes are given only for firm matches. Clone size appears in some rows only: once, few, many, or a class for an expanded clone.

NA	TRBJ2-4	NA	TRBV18	CASSPQEINIQYF	TGTGCCAGCTCACCACAAGAGATAAACATTCAGTACTTC
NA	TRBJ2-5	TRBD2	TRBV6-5	CATRTSGQETQYF	TGTGCCACCAGGACTAGCGGACAAGAGACCCAGTACTTC
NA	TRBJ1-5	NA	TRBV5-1	CASSMEGWGQPQHF	TGCGCCAGCAGCATGGAGGGGTGGGGTCAGCCCCAGCATTTT
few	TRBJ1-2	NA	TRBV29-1	CSARNQNYGYTF	TGCAGCGCCCGCAACCAGAACTATGGCTACACCTTC
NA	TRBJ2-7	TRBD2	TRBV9	CASSVGGRTSGTYEQYF	TGTGCCAGCAGCGTGGGGGGACGGACTAGCGGGACCTACGAGCAGTACTTC
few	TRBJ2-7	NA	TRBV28	CATTKVGEQYF	TGTGCCACCACTAAGGTTGGCGAGCAGTACTTC
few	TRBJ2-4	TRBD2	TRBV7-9	CASSTPIAGVGDKNIQYF	TGTGCCAGCAGCACCCCTATAGCGGGAGTGGGGGACAAAAACATTCAGTACTTC
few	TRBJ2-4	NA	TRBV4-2	CASSQEGLGLAYF	TGTGCCAGCAGCCAAGAGGGGCTAGGTCTCGCGTACTTC
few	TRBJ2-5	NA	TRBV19	CASSVEFTGTLQETQYF	TGTGCCAGTAGCGTCGAGTTTACCGGGACTTTACAAGAGACCCAGTACTTC
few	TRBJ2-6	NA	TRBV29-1	CSAQQSSGANVLTF	TGCAGCGCCCAACAGAGCTCTGGGGCCAACGTCCTGACTTTC
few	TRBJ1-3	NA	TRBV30	CACNRDPGNTIYF	TGTGCCTGTAACAGGGATCCTGGAAACACCATATATTTT
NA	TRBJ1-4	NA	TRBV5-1	CASSLGTGNEKLFF	TGCGCCAGCAGCTTGGGCACAGGGAATGAAAAACTGTTTTTT
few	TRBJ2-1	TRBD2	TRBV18	CASSPSGVPNEQFF	TGTGCCAGCTCACCAAGCGGGGTCCCTAATGAGCAGTTCTTC
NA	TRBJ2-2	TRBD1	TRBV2	CASGGTGYPGELFF	TGTGCCAGCGGAGGGACAGGGTATCCCGGGGAGCTGTTTTTT
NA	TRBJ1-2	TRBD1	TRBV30	CAWTRQGWNGYTF	TGTGCCTGGACCCGACAGGGATGGAATGGCTACACCTTC
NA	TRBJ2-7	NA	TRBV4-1	CASSQRGVTGPYEQYF	TGCGCCAGCAGCCAACGCGGAGTAACAGGGCCCTACGAGCAGTACTTC
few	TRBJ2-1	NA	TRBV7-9	CASSYGGPQYNEQFF	TGTGCCAGCAGCTACGGAGGGCCTCAGTACAATGAGCAGTTCTTC
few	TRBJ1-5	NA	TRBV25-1	CASSAPSQPQHF	TGTGCCAGCAGTGCCCCGAGTCAGCCCCAGCATTTT
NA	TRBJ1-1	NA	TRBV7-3	CASSLGAPGRNTEAFF	TGTGCCAGCAGCTTAGGGGCCCCCGGGAGGAACACTGAAGCTTTCTTT
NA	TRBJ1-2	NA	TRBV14	CASSRFRGRRIGGYTF	TGTGCCAGCAGCCGGTTTCGGGGGAGAAGGATCGGCGGCTACACCTTC
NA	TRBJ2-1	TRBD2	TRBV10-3	CAISASTGLAGDSYNEQFF	TGTGCCATCAGTGCCTCGACGGGACTAGCGGGAGACTCCTACAATGAGCAGTTCTTC
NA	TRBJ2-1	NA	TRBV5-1	CASSLGTPSYNEQFF	TGCGCCAGCAGCTTGGGGACTCCTTCCTACAATGAGCAGTTCTTC
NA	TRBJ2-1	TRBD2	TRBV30	CAWNRLAGYNEQFF	TGTGCCTGGAATAGACTAGCGGGGTACAATGAGCAGTTCTTC
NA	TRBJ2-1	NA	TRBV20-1	CSARDQNEQFF	TGCAGTGCTAGAGATCAGAATGAGCAGTTCTTC
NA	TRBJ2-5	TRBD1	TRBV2	CASSGQGIMTETQYF	TGTGCCAGCAGTGGACAGGGGATCATGACGGAGACCCAGTACTTC
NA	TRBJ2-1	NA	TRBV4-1	CASSLGLGYNEQFF	TGCGCCAGCAGCCTGGGACTTGGGTACAATGAGCAGTTCTTC
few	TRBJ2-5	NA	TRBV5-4	CASSQKETQYF	TGTGCCAGCAGCCAGAAAGAGACCCAGTACTTC
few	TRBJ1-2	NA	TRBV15	CATSRNRDVYGYTF	TGTGCCACCAGCCGTAACAGGGACGTCTATGGCTACACCTTC
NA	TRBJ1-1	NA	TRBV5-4	CASSRTVPRGNTEAFF	TGTGCCAGCAGTCGGACAGTACCCCGGGGGAACACTGAAGCTTTCTTT